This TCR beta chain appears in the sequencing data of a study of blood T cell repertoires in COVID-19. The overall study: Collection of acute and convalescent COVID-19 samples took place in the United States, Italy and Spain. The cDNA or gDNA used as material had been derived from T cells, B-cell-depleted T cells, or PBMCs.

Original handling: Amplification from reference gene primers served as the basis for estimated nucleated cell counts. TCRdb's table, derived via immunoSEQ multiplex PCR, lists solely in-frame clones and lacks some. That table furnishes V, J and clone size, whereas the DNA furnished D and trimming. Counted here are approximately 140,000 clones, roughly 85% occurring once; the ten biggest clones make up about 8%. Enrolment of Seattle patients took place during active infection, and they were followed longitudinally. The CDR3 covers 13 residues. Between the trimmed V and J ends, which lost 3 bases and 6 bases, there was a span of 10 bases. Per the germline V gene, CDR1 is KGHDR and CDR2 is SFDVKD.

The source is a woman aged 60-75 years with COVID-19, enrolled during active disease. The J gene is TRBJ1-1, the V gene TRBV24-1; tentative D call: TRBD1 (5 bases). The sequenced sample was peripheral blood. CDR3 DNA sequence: TGTGCCACCAGTGATACCAGGGTCCCTGAAGCTTTCTTT. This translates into CATSDTRVPEAFF.